This T cell receptor (beta chain) was sequenced during a study of OX40 agonist ivuxolimab in advanced cancers. For the wider study: The costimulatory receptor OX40 (CD134) was targeted by ivuxolimab, a fully human IgG2 agonistic monoclonal antibody. Intravenous ivuxolimab was administered to patients every 2 weeks at six dose levels: 0.01, 0.1, 0.3, 1.5, 3 and 10 mg/kg. Of the approximately 54 dose-escalation patients, hepatocellular carcinoma was present in roughly 19, melanoma in some 15, renal cell carcinoma in 9 and head and neck cancer in 9. In the dose-escalation cohort, approximately 80% of patients were male, and the mean age was roughly 60 years with a range of about 20 to 80. Patients were allowed to have had prior anti-PD-1, anti-PD-L1 or anti-CTLA-4 therapy, and 30% to 50% of the dose-escalation patients had previously received checkpoint inhibitors. Three dose-escalation patients achieved partial responses, one with hepatocellular carcinoma and two with cutaneous melanoma. The purpose of peripheral TCRbeta sequencing was to test whether ivuxolimab changed TCR sequence diversity and led to clonal T-cell expansion. The paper describes the monotherapy dose-escalation part (N of about 54 patients) of the phase I trial of ivuxolimab. The study at large found these results: The antigen specificity of the clonally expanded peripheral T cells was not determined. Low levels of normalized T-cell clonal expansion were also seen in some patients who did not respond. In the 0.1-3.0 mg/kg groups, partial responders were among the patients with the lowest normalized peripheral clonal expansion, particularly in CD8+ T cells. At doses from 0.1 to 3.0 mg/kg, clonal expansion was seen in both CD4+ and CD8+ blood T cells between baseline and week 6. After ivuxolimab, CD8+ T cells had more expanded clones than CD4+ T cells on average.

Genomic DNA was extracted from sorted cells for sequencing of the TCRbeta CDR3 region. TCRbeta CDR3 regions were sequenced using the immunoSEQ Assay. The immuneACCESS repertoire file appears here via TCRdb, limited to in-frame rearrangements. These files lack a portion of the clones; in checked studies, under half of the deficit traces to unresolved V genes, and the cause of the others is not known. For this sample there are about 58,000 clones; about 87% appear just once. The ten largest clones represent roughly 3.7% of the sample. On this clone: Its recognized antigen is unknown. No base-level quality is on record; no much larger clone is a single base apart.

The trial excluded patients who had a history of autoimmune disease or who were on systemic immunosuppression. Peripheral blood for TCR sequencing was drawn from every dose cohort at baseline, at cycle 4 day 1 and at cycle 7 day 1. Samples came from an open-label, multicenter, first-in-human phase I dose-escalation trial of ivuxolimab. Adults with locally advanced or metastatic melanoma, renal cell carcinoma, hepatocellular carcinoma or head and neck squamous cell carcinoma were enrolled in the trial. Before TCR sequencing, CD4+ T cells and CD8+ T cells from peripheral blood were sorted into separate populations. The receptor was isolated from an adult with an advanced solid tumor such as melanoma, head and neck, liver or kidney cancer. The sample was CD4+ or CD8+ T cells sorted from blood, taken in a trial of the OX40 agonist ivuxolimab.

The encoded CDR3 is CASSAQTSGYNEQFF. The nucleotide sequence reads as follows: TGTGCCAGCAGTGCGCAGACTAGCGGCTACAATGAGCAGTTCTTC. The chain employs TRBV6-1 and TRBJ2-1; 9 central bases correspond to TRBD2. The germline V gene yields MNHNS for CDR1 and SASEGT for CDR2. Ends trimmed: V by 4 bases, J by 3 bases; bases unmatched to a gene: 4. The CDR3 starts with the cysteine, ends with the phenylalanine, and has 15 residues. Only CDR3 DNA remains: 45 bases, in frame from the first base.